These 22 T cell receptor beta chains were all obtained from the same sample, sequenced in a study of cytomegalovirus exposure and HLA in healthy donors. 13 Jbeta primers and 60 Vbeta primers were used for the PCR. Assay used: immunoSEQ multiplex PCR; TCRdb lists only in-frame clones, some missing. This table holds 90,000 to 100,000 clones, over 60% found once. The sequenced sample consisted of PBMCs. The receptors come from a man aged 55 to 70 in good health and CMV-seropositive.

The chain employs TRBV4-3 and TRBJ2-5; D might be TRBD2 (5 bases). The J call may be in error: the DNA end matches TRBJ2-7 better. CDR3 length equals 14 residues. The germline CDR1 and CDR2 sequences are LGHNA and YSLEER. For the CDR3, the DNA is TGCGCCAGCAGCCAACTCCGGGACTCCTACGAGCAGTACTTC. Amino acid sequence: CASSQLRDSYEQYF.

The chain has TRBV30 and TRBJ1-2; 9 bases are shared with TRBD1. CDR1 and CDR2 (germline): GTSNPN, SVGIG (reference sequence). V was pared by 0 bases and J by 5 bases, with 4 bases of the junction left unmatched. The CDR3 contains 14 residues. For the CDR3, the DNA is TGTGCCTGGAGTGTACACGGGACAGGGTATGGCTACACCTTC. It is translated as CAWSVHGTGYGYTF. The whole variable domain, remainder taken from reference TRBV30 and TRBJ1-2, is SQTIHQWPATLVQPVGSPLSLECTVEGTSNPNLYWYRQAAGRGLQLLFYSVGIGQISSEVPQNLSASRPQDRQFILSSKKLLLSDSGFYLCAWSVHGTGYGYTFGSGTRLTVV.

The V and J genes are TRBV6-5 and TRBJ2-7; D may be TRBD2 (8 bases). With 5 bases removed from V and 2 bases from J, the gap between germline ends came to 16 bases. The CDR3 sequence is 15 residues long. The germline V gene encodes CDR1 MNHEY and CDR2 SVGAGI. The CDR3: CASSPGRGPTYEQYF. The DNA of the CDR3 is TGTGCCAGCAGTCCCGGGAGGGGGCCAACCTACGAGCAGTACTTC.

This clone was counted a few times. The chain carries TRBV6-1 and TRBJ1-2; D gene unclear. With 11 bases removed from V and 5 bases from J, the gap between germline ends came to 15 bases. Germline CDR1 and CDR2: MNHNS and SASEGT. CDR3 length: 12 residues. CDR3 sequence (DNA): TGTGCCGGAAGGCAGGTCGGATATGGCTACACCTTC. This encodes CAGRQVGYGYTF.

The V call is TRBV10-3, the J call TRBJ1-3; D is unclear. CDR1 ENHRY and CDR2 SYGVKD come from the germline V gene. CDR3 length: 16 residues. The germline V and J ends were trimmed by 4 bases and 0 bases, with 13 bases remaining between them. The CDR3 DNA reads as TGTGCCATCAGTGTTCTCTTTCCGAGCTCTGGAAACACCATATATTTT. Its protein product is CAISVLFPSSGNTIYF.

The chain employs TRBV6-5 and TRBJ1-6, with TRBD1 matching 7 bases. Trimming at V came to 6 bases and at J to 7 bases, leaving 6 bases not matched to a gene. Germline CDR1 is MNHEY and CDR2 is SVGAGI. CDR3 size: 14 residues. CDR3 amino acids: CASSPTGFNSPLHF. The CDR3 DNA follows: TGTGCCAGCAGCCCGACAGGGTTCAATTCACCCCTCCACTTT.

The CDR3 spells CASSNGVNTEAFF. CDR3 DNA: TGTGCCAGCAGTAACGGGGTGAACACTGAAGCTTTCTTT. V gene TRBV6-5 combines with J gene TRBJ1-1; D is unclear. The CDR3 runs to 13 residues. Germline V CDR1 and CDR2: MNHEY, SVGAGI. The V end was cut by 5 bases, the J end by 0 bases, with 7 bases between.

V usage is TRBV28 and J usage is TRBJ1-1, with a possible D match to TRBD1 (5 bases). Trimming stripped 4 bases from V and 1 base from J, with 13 bases between. The length of the CDR3 is 15 residues. The germline CDR1 and CDR2 sequences are MDHEN and SYDVKM. As DNA, the CDR3 is TGTGCCAGCAGTTCCGGGACTTTAAGGAACACTGAAGCTTTCTTT. Residues: CASSSGTLRNTEAFF.

The chain couples TRBV7-2 to TRBJ2-5; D call uncertain. The J call is doubtful: the DNA matches TRBJ2-7 better. Germline V lookup: CDR1 SGHTA, CDR2 FQGNSA. The CDR3 is 16 amino acids. CDR3 residues: CASSLVSTASSYEQYF. The CDR3 DNA is TGTGCCAGCAGCTTAGTGTCGACTGCAAGCTCCTACGAGCAGTACTTC.

The chain is built from TRBV7-6 and TRBJ2-7; D is possibly TRBD1 (5 bases). The CDR3 covers 14 residues. Germline loops: CDR1 SGHVS, CDR2 FNYEAQ. The V and J ends lost 1 base and 0 bases respectively, with 7 bases between them. The CDR3 protein is CASSLGDSSYEQYF. CDR3 nucleotides: TGTGCCAGCAGCTTAGGCGACAGCTCCTACGAGCAGTACTTC.

This chain joins TRBV19 and TRBJ1-2; 9 positions match TRBD1. V was clipped by 6 bases and J by 8 bases; unmatched bases: 7. The CDR3 spans 13 residues. Germline CDR1 reads LNHDA; CDR2 reads SQIVND (reference sequence). As DNA, the CDR3 is TGTGCCAGTAGGCAACAGGGGGCGCAGGGCTACACCTTC. Translating gives CASRQQGAQGYTF.

The chain joins TRBV2 to TRBJ1-4; 9 nucleotides line up with TRBD1. The CDR3 loop spans 14 amino acids. CDR1 is SNHLY, CDR2 FYNNEI, per germline. The ends lost 7 bases at V and 10 bases at J; junction bases unmatched: 10. The CDR3 spells CASNGGQGLGKLFF. The CDR3 bases are TGTGCCAGCAATGGGGGACAGGGACTGGGAAAACTGTTTTTT.

This clone was found a few times. The chain uses TRBV19 and TRBJ1-3, with TRBD1 identical over 9 bases. Germline trimming cut 1 base from V and 3 bases from J; bases unmatched to any gene: 4. The CDR3 has 16 amino acids. The germline V gene has CDR1 LNHDA and CDR2 SQIVND (reference sequence). The CDR3, as DNA: TGTGCCAGTAGTATAGCGGGGACAGGGAGTGGAAACACCATATATTTT. Protein: CASSIAGTGSGNTIYF.

About this clone itself: One end of the junction fails to match germline, which may point to a read error. This sequence joins TRBV7-9 and TRBJ2-7; unclear D gene. Per germline, CDR1 SEHNR and CDR2 FQNEAQ (reference sequence). The length of the CDR3 is 12 residues. The CDR3 nucleotides are TGTTCCAGCAGCTTAGAGGCGAGGGAGCAGTACTTC. Amino acids: CSSSLEAREQYF.

CDR3 in DNA: TGTGCCAGCTCACCCCTCCTGGCAGGGGAGGGTTCACCCCTCCACTTT. Translated, it gives CASSPLLAGEGSPLHF. The chain links TRBV18 to TRBJ1-6; perhaps TRBD1 as D (6 bases). This CDR3 is 16 amino acids long. V lost 3 bases, J lost 9 bases, and 18 bases lay in between. Germline CDR1 and CDR2: KGHSH and LQKENI.

The rearrangement joins TRBV18 to TRBJ1-1, with 7 bases aligning to TRBD1. CDR1 and CDR2 from the germline V gene are KGHSH and LQKENI. V lost 6 bases and J lost 11; bases outside the gene matches: 15. This CDR3 has 14 amino acids. CDR3: CASSLFDRENMAFF. For the CDR3, the DNA is TGTGCCAGCTCCCTTTTTGACAGGGAAAATATGGCTTTCTTT. The full variable domain, with the rest looked up from reference TRBV18 and TRBJ1-1, is NAGVMQNPRHLVRRRGQEARLRCSPMKGHSHVYWYRQLPEEGLKFMVYLQKENIIDESGMPKERFSAEFPKEGPSILRIQQVVRGDSAAYFCASSLFDRENMAFFGQGTRLTVV.

In its sample, this clone was seen a few times. V and J are TRBV4-2 and TRBJ2-2; 9 bases are a match to TRBD1. The V gene end was trimmed by 1 base and the J gene end by 5 bases; junction bases not matched to a gene: 11. The CDR3 has 18 amino acids. CDR1 LGHNA and CDR2 YNFKEQ come from the germline V gene. The CDR3 DNA sequence: TGTGCCAGCAGCCAAGTTGGGTGGGGACAGGGACGAACCGGGGAGCTGTTTTTT. Its translation is CASSQVGWGQGRTGELFF.

The chain uses TRBV14 and TRBJ2-1, with 12 bases aligning to TRBD2. There are 15 residues in the CDR3. CDR1 and CDR2 (germline): SGHDN, FVKESK. After removal of 4 bases from V and 10 bases from J, the junction contained 8 bases not matched to a gene. CDR3 protein: CASSRWLAGGEEQFF. The CDR3 DNA reads as TGTGCCAGCAGCCGCTGGCTAGCGGGGGGGGAGGAGCAGTTCTTC.

The chain uses TRBV18 and TRBJ2-7, with TRBD1 identical over 7 bases. The V and J ends lost 5 bases and 6 bases, in that order; junction bases with no gene match: 4. Germline V lookup: CDR1 KGHSH, CDR2 LQKENI. CDR3 length: 12 amino acids. CDR3 DNA: TGTGCCAGCTCAACCACAGGGGCCGAGCAGTACTTC. Its translation: CASSTTGAEQYF.

This clone has only one observation. The CDR3 reads CASSPGTGFHYEQYF. The CDR3 DNA reads as TGTGCCAGCAGCCCCGGGACAGGTTTCCACTACGAGCAGTACTTC. The chain has TRBV11-2 and TRBJ2-7; 8 positions agree with TRBD1. This CDR3 comprises 15 residues. Germline loops: CDR1 SGHAT, CDR2 FQNNGV. The J segment lost 3 bases and the V segment lost 5 bases, leaving 9 bases of the junction unmatched.

The rearrangement uses TRBV7-3 and TRBJ2-1; TRBD2 might be the D (7 bases). This CDR3 is 19 amino acids long. Trimming pared 3 bases from V and 0 bases from J, leaving 21 bases between. CDR1 is SGHTA, CDR2 FQGTGA, per germline. CDR3 in amino acids: CASSLRAWGGRSSYNEQFF. In DNA form, the CDR3 reads TGTGCCAGCAGCTTGAGGGCGTGGGGGGGCAGGAGCTCCTACAATGAGCAGTTCTTC.

This chain uses TRBV4-1 with TRBJ2-1, with 7 bases matching TRBD2. The CDR3 runs 18 residues. After removal of 1 base from V and 9 bases from J, the junction contained 18 bases not matched to a gene. Germline V gene sequence: CDR1 MGHRA, CDR2 YSYEKL. The CDR3 DNA follows: TGCGCCAGCAGCCAAGGGAGGGGAGGGGCGCGAACCCATAGTGAGCAGTTCTTC. As protein: CASSQGRGGARTHSEQFF.